This record covers a single TCR beta chain. Its antigen is unknown. V was pared by 0 bases and J by 4 bases, with 4 bases of the junction left unmatched. The CDR3 is 15 amino acids. Per the germline V gene, CDR1 is DFQATT and CDR2 is SNEGSKA (reference sequence). This sample stems from a study of CD8 T cells in ankylosing spondylitis. Study results and limitations: Disease-linked clones reportedly showed significant enrichment in matched ankylosing spondylitis synovial fluid. Typical of ankylosing spondylitis blood, it appeared, was a TCR beta motif of eight highly homologous variants.

Each CDR3 protein is one row after TCRdb ran MiXCR on the 5' RACE reads. The repertoire includes about 360,000 distinct CDR3 sequences, about 20% of them detected once, and 10% to 15% sits in the top ten. The origin of this receptor is a male donor with ankylosing spondylitis or in good health (not recorded which). The J gene is TRBJ2-7, the V gene TRBV20-1; 12 bases are a match to TRBD1. The sequencing input was blood, either unsorted or a sorted T cell fraction (not recorded which). The CDR3 DNA follows: TGCAGTGCTAGAGATCGGGGACAGGGGGCTTACGAGCAGTACTTC. Translated, it gives CSARDRGQGAYEQYF.